A single sample gave rise to the 23 T cell receptor beta chains below, sequenced in a study of response to subunit inactivated influenza vaccine. TCRdb used MiXCR to reprocess the RT-PCR reads, holding one entry per CDR3 protein. The sample holds some 800,000 distinct CDR3 sequences, about 20% seen once. Sequenced material: PBMCs from blood, taken around 5 days after vaccination. The receptors stem from a man aged 50 or older who received an inactivated influenza vaccine.

This chain joins TRBV18 and TRBJ1-1; D is unresolved. Trimming removed 5 bases from V and 7 bases from J, with 17 bases in between. CDR1 and CDR2 (germline): KGHSH, LQKENI. The CDR3 is 14 amino acids. CDR3 region: CASSGAGVFIEAFF. CDR3 sequence (DNA): TGTGCCAGCTCAGGAGCAGGCGTTTTTATTGAAGCTTTCTTT.

This clonotype was picked up a small number of times. CDR3 region: CASSSRQYSYEQYF. In nucleotides, the CDR3 is TGTGCCAGCAGCTCCCGACAGTACTCCTACGAGCAGTACTTC. This chain links TRBV7-4 with TRBJ2-7, with a weak D call TRBD1 (5 bases). V shed 4 bases and J shed 0 bases, with 10 bases lying between them. CDR1 is SGHVT and CDR2 is SQSDAQ in the germline V gene. The CDR3 runs to 14 residues.

The rearrangement uses TRBV4-1 and TRBJ2-7; D is undetermined. V gave up 0 bases and J gave up 7 bases, with 13 bases separating them. Germline-derived CDR1 and CDR2 are MGHRA and YSYEKL. This CDR3 contains 14 residues. As DNA, the CDR3 is TGCGCCAGCAGCCAAGAATCATTGGTGGGGGAGCAGTACTTC. Translated: CASSQESLVGEQYF.

The genes are TRBV4-2 and TRBJ2-1; D is possibly TRBD1 (6 bases). V lost 0 bases and J lost 5, with 14 bases in between. CDR3 size: 16 residues. CDR1 is LGHNA, CDR2 YNFKEQ, per germline. Here the CDR3 DNA reads TGTGCCAGCAGCCAAGATGGACAGAGGTCAAACAATGAGCAGTTCTTC. Protein product: CASSQDGQRSNNEQFF.

The rearrangement uses TRBV6-2 or TRBV6-3 and TRBJ1-3, with no clear D. This CDR3 is 14 amino acids long. Germline lookup yields CDR1 MNHEY and CDR2 SVGEGT. V lost 4 bases and J lost 5, with 12 bases in between. CDR3 nucleotides: TGTGCCAGCAGTTTCAAGGGATTGAGAAACACCATATATTTT. It encodes CASSFKGLRNTIYF.

This clonotype turned up a few times. V and J are TRBV5-1 and TRBJ2-2, with D unresolved. Germline CDR1 reads SGHRS; CDR2 reads YFSETQ. The CDR3 contains 13 residues. Trimming cost V 7 bases and J 0 bases, with 7 bases left between them. The CDR3, as DNA: TGCGCCAGCGGACCGACGAACACCGGGGAGCTGTTTTTT. Encoded protein: CASGPTNTGELFF.

This clonotype has just a few counts. The chain combines TRBV27 with TRBJ2-1; 12 positions match TRBD2. V trimming: 5 bases; J trimming: 4 bases; junction bases outside the gene matches: 9. The CDR3 sequence is 17 residues long. Germline CDR1 reads MNHEY; CDR2 reads SMNVEV (reference sequence). The DNA of the CDR3 is TGTGCCAGCAGTAACCTACTAGCGGGAGGTCCATACAATGAGCAGTTCTTC. The encoded protein is CASSNLLAGGPYNEQFF.

J is TRBJ2-1 and V is TRBV10-3; TRBD2 agrees at 7 bases. Germline V gene sequence: CDR1 ENHRY, CDR2 SYGVKD. The CDR3 contains 14 residues. Unmatched junction bases numbered 11, after V lost 5 bases and J lost 10 bases. The CDR3 nucleotides read TGTGCCATCAGTTACGGCGGGGGAGATTGGGAGCAGTTCTTC. This translates into CAISYGGGDWEQFF.

The chain links TRBV5-1 to TRBJ2-7; 9 bases map to TRBD1. Germline lookup yields CDR1 SGHRS and CDR2 YFSETQ. Trimming removed 5 bases from V and 7 bases from J; junction bases left unmatched: 7. The length of the CDR3 is 13 residues. The CDR3 reads CASRRGDRDEQYF. CDR3 nucleotides: TGCGCCAGCAGGAGAGGGGACAGGGATGAGCAGTACTTC.

This clonotype was recorded at least ten times. The chain couples TRBV4-2 to TRBJ2-1; D might be TRBD2 (7 bases). The CDR3 is made up of 16 amino acids. Germline V gives CDR1 LGHNA, CDR2 YNFKEQ. The germline V and J ends were trimmed by 1 base and 5 bases, with 15 bases remaining between them. DNA of the CDR3: TGTGCCAGCAGCCAAGGTCCGGGGGGCCAGAACAATGAGCAGTTCTTC. This codes for CASSQGPGGQNNEQFF.

This clonotype was counted at least ten times. The chain combines TRBV5-1 with TRBJ2-5; maybe TRBD1 (6 bases). Trimming cost V 0 bases and J 3 bases, with 9 bases left between them. The CDR3 is 14 residues long. Germline CDR1 SGHRS, CDR2 YFSETQ. DNA for the CDR3: TGCGCCAGCAGCTTGGCCGGACAGAAAGAGACCCAGTACTTC. Protein sequence: CASSLAGQKETQYF.

This clonotype has only a few counts. V usage is TRBV7-2 and J usage is TRBJ2-1; the D gene is possibly TRBD1 (5 bases). From germline, CDR1 is SGHTA and CDR2 FQGNSA. V lost 4 bases to trimming and J lost 6 bases, with 19 bases between them. The length of the CDR3 is 16 residues. This chain's CDR3 is CASSSRDSRRGNEQFF. The CDR3 coding sequence is TGTGCCAGCAGCTCACGAGACAGCCGCCGAGGCAATGAGCAGTTCTTC.

This clonotype was seen a handful of times. The chain uses TRBV5-1 and TRBJ2-1, with a possible D match to TRBD2 (6 bases). The germline V gene has CDR1 SGHRS and CDR2 YFSETQ. V was pared by 4 bases and J by 4 bases, with 15 bases between. CDR3 length equals 15 residues. CDR3 residues: CASSEEGTWYNEQFF. The CDR3 nucleotides are TGCGCCAGCAGCGAGGAGGGGACCTGGTACAATGAGCAGTTCTTC.

This chain uses TRBV28 with TRBJ2-3; 9 positions agree with TRBD1. Germline V lookup: CDR1 MDHEN, CDR2 SYDVKM. J lost 4 bases, V lost 1 base, and 6 bases had no gene match. CDR3 length equals 16 residues. The CDR3 protein is CASSLSGDRVSDTQYF. The CDR3, as DNA: TGTGCCAGCAGTTTATCAGGGGACAGGGTTTCAGATACGCAGTATTTT.

The chain employs TRBV12-3 or TRBV12-4 and TRBJ1-6, with D unresolved. The CDR3 length is 13 residues. V was shortened by 5 bases and J by 10 bases, with 12 bases between the two germline ends. The CDR3 sequence: CASSPAPKSPLHF. CDR3 in DNA: TGTGCCAGCAGTCCCGCCCCCAAGTCACCCCTCCACTTT.

This clonotype was counted only a few times. This chain uses TRBV7-2 with TRBJ1-4; tentatively, D is TRBD1 (5 bases). The CDR3 covers 12 residues. Trimming removed 2 bases at V and 13 bases at J, with 11 bases between. The germline CDR1 and CDR2 sequences are SGHTA and FQGNSA. The CDR3 nucleotides read TGTGCCAGCAGCTTACTCTCAGGGAGACTGTTTTTT. This gives the protein CASSLLSGRLFF.

The chain has TRBV20-1 and TRBJ1-2; no definite D call. V was pared by 3 bases and J by 5 bases, with 19 bases between. Germline CDR1 DFQATT, CDR2 SNEGSKA (reference sequence). CDR3 length equals 15 residues. The CDR3 spells CSASVAGSPLYGYTF. The CDR3 nucleotides are TGCAGTGCTAGTGTCGCAGGTTCCCCACTGTATGGCTACACCTTC.

V and J are TRBV5-1 and TRBJ2-3; D uncertain. V dropped 1 base and J dropped 6 bases, with 18 bases sitting between them. This CDR3 region has 16 residues. The germline CDR1 and CDR2 sequences are SGHRS and YFSETQ. The CDR3 loop is CASSLQSGERSDTQYF. The CDR3 nucleotides read TGCGCCAGCAGCTTGCAGTCGGGCGAGCGATCTGATACGCAGTATTTT.

This clonotype appeared a few times. Written as DNA, the CDR3 is TGCAGTGCTAGAGAAACAGGTCTGGGCAATCAGCCCCAGCATTTT. As protein: CSARETGLGNQPQHF. The chain couples TRBV20-1 to TRBJ1-5; possibly TRBD1 for D (5 bases). The CDR3 runs to 15 residues. Germline V gene lookup returns CDR1 DFQATT and CDR2 SNEGSKA (reference sequence). V gave up 0 bases and J gave up 2 bases, with 11 bases separating them.

This clonotype was detected many times. This chain uses TRBV11-2 with TRBJ2-3; 14 bases map to TRBD2. The length of the CDR3 is 16 residues. V gave up 6 bases and J gave up 5 bases; unmatched junction bases: 7. Germline CDR1 reads SGHAT; CDR2 reads FQNNGV. CDR3 residues: CASSSTGTSGRDTQYF. DNA for the CDR3: TGTGCCAGCAGTTCGACCGGGACTAGCGGGAGAGATACGCAGTATTTT. The full variable domain, completed using reference TRBV11-2 and TRBJ2-3, is EAGVAQSPRYKIIEKRQSVAFWCNPISGHATLYWYQQILGQGPKLLIQFQNNGVVDDSQLPKDRFSAERLKGVDSTLKIQPAKLEDSAVYLCASSSTGTSGRDTQYFGPGTRLTVL.

This clonotype was seen more than once but under ten times. This sequence joins TRBV7-2 and TRBJ2-3; weak D call: TRBD2 (6 bases). Germline V lookup: CDR1 SGHTA, CDR2 FQGNSA. V gave up 3 bases and J gave up 3 bases, with 16 bases separating them. The length of the CDR3 is 16 residues. The CDR3: CASSFRGGVGTDTQYF. Written as DNA, the CDR3 is TGTGCCAGCAGCTTTCGTGGCGGGGTGGGGACAGATACGCAGTATTTT.

This clonotype was seen more than once but under ten times. The CDR3 nucleotides read TGTGCCAGCAGTGAAGCGGGGGGATGGCAGCCCCAGCATTTT. It encodes CASSEAGGWQPQHF. The V gene is TRBV6-1, the J gene TRBJ1-5; D is possibly TRBD1 (5 bases). Germline CDR1 reads MNHNS; CDR2 reads SASEGT. Deletions cut 0 bases from V and 7 bases from J, with 10 bases between. CDR3 length: 14 residues.

The rearrangement links TRBV24-1 to TRBJ2-1, with a weak D call TRBD1 (6 bases). CDR1 is KGHDR, CDR2 SFDVKD, per germline. This CDR3 is built from 15 residues. The V gene lost 1 base and the J gene lost 2 bases, with 8 bases spanning the gap. CDR3 amino acids: CATSDLNRAYNEQFF. The CDR3 DNA follows: TGTGCCACCAGTGATTTAAACAGGGCCTACAATGAGCAGTTCTTC.